The 9 T cell receptor beta chains below all came from one sample that was sequenced in a study of Graves' ophthalmopathy and Graves' hyperthyroidism. The sequenced template was RNA, covering the TCR beta CDR3 region. Scientists carried out first-round RT-PCR using HTBI primers and then a second-round multiplex PCR. A single record per CDR3 protein comes from TCRdb applying MiXCR to the multiplex PCR reads. The sample has about 740,000 distinct CDR3 sequences; approximately 40% are singletons. The source material was peripheral blood. The receptors stem from an adult man with Graves' ophthalmopathy.

The chain has TRBV25-1 and TRBJ1-1, with D possibly being TRBD1 (5 bases). Germline-derived CDR1 and CDR2 are MGHDK and SYGVNS. The CDR3 extends over 12 amino acids. V was pared by 2 bases and J by 10 bases, with 11 bases between. The CDR3 region is CASSEPGRTAFF. The CDR3 region has the DNA TGTGCCAGCAGTGAACCAGGGCGTACAGCTTTCTTT.

This clonotype was recorded many times. The rearrangement joins TRBV24-1 to TRBJ1-5; TRBD1 matches at 10 bases. The CDR3 loop spans 16 amino acids. V lost 4 bases to trimming and J lost 5 bases; unmatched junction nucleotides: 7. The germline V gene has CDR1 KGHDR and CDR2 SFDVKD. The CDR3 sequence is CATSDPGTGVDQPQHF. CDR3 bases: TGTGCCACCAGTGACCCAGGGACAGGGGTCGATCAGCCCCAGCATTTT.

CDR3 region: CASSFQRTSYEQYF. The CDR3 DNA follows: TGTGCCAGCAGTTTTCAACGGACGAGCTACGAGCAGTACTTC. The gene calls are TRBV2 and TRBJ2-7; D unclear. V dropped 5 bases and J dropped 3 bases, with 14 bases sitting between them. CDR1 is SNHLY, CDR2 FYNNEI, per germline. The length of the CDR3 is 14 residues. Full variable domain (missing parts from reference TRBV2 and TRBJ2-7): EPEVTQTPSHQVTQMGQEVILRCVPISNHLYFYWYRQILGQKVEFLVSFYNNEISEKSEIFDDQFSVERPDGSNFTLKIRSTKLEDSAMYFCASSFQRTSYEQYFGPGTRLTVT.

V usage is TRBV2 and J usage is TRBJ2-3, with TRBD1 matching 12 bases. The trim removed 6 bases at V and 6 bases at J, leaving 7 bases unmatched. The CDR3 loop spans 15 amino acids. Germline V gene data show CDR1 as SNHLY and CDR2 as FYNNEI. The CDR3 here is CASSAGTGGIDTQYF. DNA for the CDR3: TGTGCCAGCAGCGCCGGGACAGGGGGCATCGATACGCAGTATTTT.

The chain combines TRBV19 with TRBJ1-1; D unresolved. This CDR3 is built from 13 residues. Trimming left V 9 bases short and J 10 bases short, with 21 bases between. Germline V CDR1 and CDR2: LNHDA, SQIVND (reference sequence). The CDR3 sequence: CASSLASGWGAFF. DNA for the CDR3: TGTGCCAGCAGCTTGGCATCAGGCTGGGGAGCTTTCTTT.

A note on this clonotype: This may be a read error: a much more frequent sequence differs by one nucleotide. The CDR3 nucleotides are TGTGCCAGTAGTCCGAAGACAGGGGCCGGGGTCAACGTCCTGACTTTC. Its translation is CASSPKTGAGVNVLTF. V and J are TRBV11-1 and TRBJ2-6, with TRBD1 identical over 8 bases. Germline V gene data show CDR1 as SGHAT and CDR2 as FQDESV (reference sequence). The CDR3 covers 16 residues. Together with reference TRBV11-1 and TRBJ2-6, the CDR3 gives the full variable domain: EAEVAQSPRYKITEKSQAVAFWCDPISGHATLYWYRQILGQGPELLVQFQDESVVDDSQLPKDRFSAERLKGVDSTLKIQPAELGDSAMYLCASSPKTGAGVNVLTFGAGSRLTVL.

On this clonotype itself: Relative to the germline gene, one junction end is altered; a read error may explain this. The J gene is TRBJ1-1, the V gene TRBV5-5; D unresolved. There are 11 residues in the CDR3. Per germline, CDR1 SGHKS and CDR2 YYEKEE (reference sequence). CDR3 nucleotides: TGTGTCAGCAGCCTCGAAGGGGAAGCTTTCTTT. Protein product: CVSSLEGEAFF.

V usage is TRBV7-2 and J usage is TRBJ2-5; 7 positions agree with TRBD2. The CDR3 is made up of 16 amino acids. The junction had 10 bases not matched to a gene; V was cut back by 1 base and J by 5 bases. The V gene's germline CDR1 is SGHTA and CDR2 FQGNSA. The CDR3 DNA reads as TGTGCCAGCAGCTTAGACGTTTACGGCGGGAGCGAGACCCAGTACTTC. Translated: CASSLDVYGGSETQYF.

The J gene is TRBJ1-5, the V gene TRBV5-1, with 8 nucleotides matching TRBD1. Trimming cost V 0 bases and J 5 bases; bases outside gene matches: 4. Germline V gives CDR1 SGHRS, CDR2 YFSETQ. This CDR3 spans 15 amino acids. In DNA form, the CDR3 reads TGCGCCAGCAGCTTGGCCGGGACAGGTTATCAGCCCCAGCATTTT. It specifies CASSLAGTGYQPQHF.